These T cell receptor beta chains were read from a single sample in a study of shared clonotypes between healthy human individuals. Some clones are missing from TCRdb's copy, which holds only in-frame ones; the method was immunoSEQ multiplex PCR. The data contain hundreds of thousands of clones, 96% of them seen just once; the ten biggest clones take up less than 0.3%. The sequenced material came from naive CD8+ T cells sorted from blood. These receptors were taken from a man aged 25 to 40 in good health. Each CDR3 is given with its conserved first and last residue. Each record gives: J gene, clone size, CDR3 length, D gene, V gene, CDR3 DNA, CDR3 protein. The D gene is left open where the match is weak. Where a row states a size, it is once, few, many or the class of an expanded clone; other rows omit it.

J gene: TRBJ1-1; clone size: NA; CDR3 length: 14; D gene: NA; V gene: TRBV7-9; CDR3 DNA: TGTGCCAGCAGCCCCCAGGCGAGTGGCACTGAAGCTTTCTTT; CDR3 protein: CASSPQASGTEAFF
J gene: TRBJ2-3; clone size: NA; CDR3 length: 14; D gene: NA; V gene: TRBV5-1; CDR3 DNA: TGCGCCAGCAGCTTACTTAACAGGGAGGATACGCAGTATTTT; CDR3 protein: CASSLLNREDTQYF
J gene: TRBJ2-7; clone size: NA; CDR3 length: 14; D gene: TRBD1; V gene: TRBV11-2; CDR3 DNA: TGTGCCAGCAGCTTAGGGACAGGGGCGTACGAGCAGTACTTC; CDR3 protein: CASSLGTGAYEQYF
J gene: TRBJ2-7; clone size: NA; CDR3 length: 15; D gene: NA; V gene: TRBV7-8; CDR3 DNA: TGTGCCAGCAGCCGAGGGGGGGCCAGCTCCTACGAGCAGTACTTC; CDR3 protein: CASSRGGASSYEQYF
J gene: TRBJ2-7; clone size: NA; CDR3 length: 14; D gene: TRBD2; V gene: TRBV9; CDR3 DNA: TGTGCCAGCAGCCCCGGGACTAGCGATTACGAGCAGTACTTC; CDR3 protein: CASSPGTSDYEQYF
J gene: TRBJ1-1; clone size: NA; CDR3 length: 12; D gene: NA; V gene: TRBV5-1; CDR3 DNA: TGCGCCAGCAGCTTGAATTACGGTGAAGCTTTCTTT; CDR3 protein: CASSLNYGEAFF
J gene: TRBJ2-1; clone size: NA; CDR3 length: 16; D gene: NA; V gene: TRBV4-1; CDR3 DNA: TGCGCCAGCAGCCCTGAAGCTAGCGACTCCTACAATGAGCAGTTCTTC; CDR3 protein: CASSPEASDSYNEQFF
J gene: TRBJ2-7; clone size: NA; CDR3 length: 11; D gene: NA; V gene: TRBV27; CDR3 DNA: TGTGCCAGCAGTGATATGCGGGACCTGTCCTTC; CDR3 protein: CASSDMRDLSF
J gene: TRBJ2-5; clone size: NA; CDR3 length: 16; D gene: TRBD2; V gene: TRBV13; CDR3 DNA: TGTGCCAGCAGCTCCCGAGGGCGGGGGGCCAGAGAGACCCAGTACTTC; CDR3 protein: CASSSRGRGARETQYF
J gene: TRBJ1-4; clone size: NA; CDR3 length: 15; D gene: NA; V gene: TRBV18; CDR3 DNA: TGTGCCAGCTCACCAGGGTCAGCAACTAATGAAAAACTGTTTTTT; CDR3 protein: CASSPGSATNEKLFF
J gene: TRBJ2-7; clone size: NA; CDR3 length: 16; D gene: NA; V gene: TRBV27; CDR3 DNA: TGTGCCAGCAGTTTTGGGGGAGGGGGTAGTTCCTACGAGCAGTACTTC; CDR3 protein: CASSFGGGGSSYEQYF
J gene: TRBJ1-2; clone size: once; CDR3 length: 15; D gene: NA; V gene: TRBV27; CDR3 DNA: TGTGCCAGCAGTTTATCCTGGGGGACTAACTATGGCTACACCTTC; CDR3 protein: CASSLSWGTNYGYTF
J gene: TRBJ1-1; clone size: NA; CDR3 length: 15; D gene: TRBD1; V gene: TRBV11-2; CDR3 DNA: TGTGCCAGCAGCTCCTGGGGTAGGCAGGGGGATACAACTTTCTTT; CDR3 protein: CASSSWGRQGDTTFF
J gene: TRBJ2-7; clone size: NA; CDR3 length: 12; D gene: NA; V gene: TRBV27; CDR3 DNA: TGTGCCAGCAGTTCGGGGGGCTTAGGCCTAACCTTC; CDR3 protein: CASSSGGLGLTF
J gene: TRBJ2-1; clone size: NA; CDR3 length: 15; D gene: TRBD2; V gene: TRBV5-1; CDR3 DNA: TGCGCCAGCAGAAGCGGGACCAGCTCCTACAATGAGCAGTTCTTC; CDR3 protein: CASRSGTSSYNEQFF
J gene: TRBJ2-7; clone size: NA; CDR3 length: 16; D gene: TRBD1; V gene: TRBV14; CDR3 DNA: TGTGCCAGCAGCCAAGATCAGGGGGCGCTTAGATACGAGCAGTACTTC; CDR3 protein: CASSQDQGALRYEQYF
J gene: TRBJ1-5; clone size: once; CDR3 length: 13; D gene: NA; V gene: TRBV25-1; CDR3 DNA: TGTGCCAGCGCGGGTAATGGCAATCAGCCCCAGCATTTT; CDR3 protein: CASAGNGNQPQHF
J gene: TRBJ1-2; clone size: NA; CDR3 length: 14; D gene: NA; V gene: TRBV11-3; CDR3 DNA: TGTGCCAGCAGCCACTCCGGGATCCCTTATGGCTACACCTTC; CDR3 protein: CASSHSGIPYGYTF
J gene: TRBJ2-3; clone size: once; CDR3 length: 16; D gene: TRBD2; V gene: TRBV7-9; CDR3 DNA: TGTGCCAGCAGCCCCCCTAGCGGGAGTTCCACAGATACGCAGTATTTT; CDR3 protein: CASSPPSGSSTDTQYF
J gene: TRBJ1-2; clone size: NA; CDR3 length: 15; D gene: TRBD1; V gene: TRBV27; CDR3 DNA: TGTGCCAGCAGTCCGCGGGACAGGGCATACTATGGCTACACCTTC; CDR3 protein: CASSPRDRAYYGYTF
J gene: TRBJ2-1; clone size: NA; CDR3 length: 16; D gene: NA; V gene: TRBV7-8; CDR3 DNA: TGTGCCAGCAGCCCCAAGCGGGACATATTTACTAATGAGCAGTTCTTC; CDR3 protein: CASSPKRDIFTNEQFF
J gene: TRBJ2-5; clone size: NA; CDR3 length: 15; D gene: TRBD2; V gene: TRBV29-1; CDR3 DNA: TGCAGCGTTGAAATAGCGGGAGATTGGCAAGAGACCCAGTACTTC; CDR3 protein: CSVEIAGDWQETQYF
J gene: TRBJ2-3; clone size: NA; CDR3 length: 12; D gene: NA; V gene: TRBV7-3; CDR3 DNA: TGTGCCAGCAGCATTCCCACAGATACGCAGTATTTT; CDR3 protein: CASSIPTDTQYF
J gene: TRBJ2-2; clone size: NA; CDR3 length: 14; D gene: NA; V gene: TRBV6-1; CDR3 DNA: TGTGCCAGCAGTGACCGTACCGGGTGGAGAGAGCTGTTTTTT; CDR3 protein: CASSDRTGWRELFF
J gene: TRBJ2-2; clone size: NA; CDR3 length: 13; D gene: NA; V gene: TRBV4-3; CDR3 DNA: TGCGCCAGCAGCCAAGATTTTACCGGGGAGCTGTTTTTT; CDR3 protein: CASSQDFTGELFF
J gene: TRBJ1-5; clone size: NA; CDR3 length: 12; D gene: NA; V gene: TRBV7-9; CDR3 DNA: TGTGCCAGCCGGACAGAGAATCAGCCCCAGCATTTT; CDR3 protein: CASRTENQPQHF
J gene: TRBJ2-1; clone size: NA; CDR3 length: 18; D gene: TRBD2; V gene: TRBV7-9; CDR3 DNA: TGTGCCAGCAGTCCTATTGGGACTAGCGGGAGCTCCTACAATGAGCAGTTCTTC; CDR3 protein: CASSPIGTSGSSYNEQFF
J gene: TRBJ2-7; clone size: NA; CDR3 length: 15; D gene: NA; V gene: TRBV19; CDR3 DNA: TGTGCCAGTAGTCAACCTCTCGGGACCCACTACGAGCAGTACTTC; CDR3 protein: CASSQPLGTHYEQYF